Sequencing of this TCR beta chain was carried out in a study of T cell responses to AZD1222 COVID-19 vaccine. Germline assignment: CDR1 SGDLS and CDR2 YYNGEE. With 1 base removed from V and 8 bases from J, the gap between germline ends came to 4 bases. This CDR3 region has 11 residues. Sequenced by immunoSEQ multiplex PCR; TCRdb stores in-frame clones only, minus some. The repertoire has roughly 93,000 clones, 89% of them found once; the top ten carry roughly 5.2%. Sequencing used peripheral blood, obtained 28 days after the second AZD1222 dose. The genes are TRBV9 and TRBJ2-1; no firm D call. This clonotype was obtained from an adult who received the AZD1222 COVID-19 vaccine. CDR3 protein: CASSVSHEQFF. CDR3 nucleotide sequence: TGTGCCAGCAGCGTAAGTCATGAGCAGTTCTTC.